The 27 T cell receptor beta chains below were found in one sample sequenced in a study of cytomegalovirus exposure and HLA in healthy donors. The assay was immunoSEQ multiplex PCR, and TCRdb's table has in-frame clones only and misses some. Of 75,000 to 90,000 clones listed, 96% were seen once; the top ten hold 1.6%. Sequencing was done on a sample of PBMCs. Source of these receptors: a man between 18 and 29 years old in good health and CMV-seropositive.

The chain couples TRBV4-1 to TRBJ1-4; 10 bases align to TRBD1. The CDR3 totals 16 residues. The trim removed 2 bases at V and 5 bases at J, leaving 5 bases unmatched. Germline CDR1 is MGHRA and CDR2 is YSYEKL. The CDR3 DNA reads TGCGCCAGCAGCCAACCCGCGACAGGGGGCAATGAAAAACTGTTTTTT. Protein sequence: CASSQPATGGNEKLFF.

The V call is TRBV7-9, the J call TRBJ2-3; 11 bases agree with TRBD2. CDR1 SEHNR and CDR2 FQNEAQ come from the germline V gene (reference sequence). The CDR3 is made up of 16 amino acids. V dropped 3 bases and J dropped 2; count of bases not matched to a gene: 4. CDR3 region: CASSLGTSGVTDTQYF. CDR3 nucleotides: TGTGCCAGCAGCTTGGGGACTAGCGGAGTCACAGATACGCAGTATTTT.

The chain recombines TRBV18 with TRBJ2-2; the D gene is possibly TRBD2 (5 bases). Germline V gene data show CDR1 as KGHSH and CDR2 as LQKENI. The CDR3 extends over 16 amino acids. V was shortened by 2 bases and J by 5 bases, with 15 bases between the two germline ends. CDR3 sequence (DNA): TGTGCCAGCTCACCAAGGAGCGGAGGCAGAACCGGGGAGCTGTTTTTT. The encoded protein is CASSPRSGGRTGELFF.

This clone was recorded only once. The V gene is TRBV30, the J gene TRBJ1-4; tentative D call: TRBD1 (6 bases). V shed 3 bases and J shed 5 bases, with 10 bases lying between them. This CDR3 has 13 amino acids. CDR1 is GTSNPN and CDR2 is SVGIG in the germline V gene (reference sequence). The CDR3 loop reads CAWRQGPNEKLFF. DNA for the CDR3: TGTGCCTGGAGACAGGGCCCAAATGAAAAACTGTTTTTT.

CDR3 coding DNA: TGTGCCAGCAGCTTGGGACTAGCGGGAGTCAGCACCGGGGAGCTGTTTTTT. Protein sequence: CASSLGLAGVSTGELFF. The chain joins TRBV5-8 to TRBJ2-2, with 12 bases fitting TRBD2. V dropped 0 bases and J dropped 4; count of bases not matched to a gene: 4. This CDR3 contains 17 residues. Germline-derived CDR1 and CDR2 are SGHTS and YDEGEE.

The V and J genes are TRBV7-3 and TRBJ2-5; the D gene is possibly TRBD1 (5 bases). Germline V CDR1 and CDR2: SGHTA, FQGTGA. Between the trimmed V and J ends, which lost 1 base and 1 base, there was a span of 10 bases. The CDR3 totals 15 residues. The CDR3 region is CASSLNQGTQETQYF. The CDR3 coding sequence is TGTGCCAGCAGCTTAAATCAGGGTACCCAAGAGACCCAGTACTTC.

The rearrangement links TRBV6-6 to TRBJ2-7; possible D gene TRBD2, 6 bases. CDR3 length: 14 amino acids. Germline CDR1 MNHNY, CDR2 SVGAGI (reference sequence). V lost 0 bases and J 2 bases, leaving 8 bases between the germline ends. CDR3 nucleotides: TGTGCCAGCAGTTACTCGGGCGGGACCTACGAGCAGTACTTC. This sequence encodes CASSYSGGTYEQYF.

The genes are TRBV19 and TRBJ2-7; TRBD2 is a possible D gene (6 bases). The V gene lost 5 bases and the J gene lost 3 bases, with 14 bases spanning the gap. The CDR3 totals 14 residues. From germline, CDR1 is LNHDA and CDR2 SQIVND (reference sequence). The CDR3 nucleotides are TGTGCCAGTAGTCGCTTTAGCGGAGGCTACGAGCAGTACTTC. Translated, it gives CASSRFSGGYEQYF.

The chain carries TRBV2 and TRBJ2-7; D gene uncertain. The CDR3 extends over 15 amino acids. V lost 8 bases, J lost 5 bases, and 22 bases lay in between. The V gene's germline CDR1 is SNHLY and CDR2 FYNNEI. CDR3 in DNA: TGTGCCAGCTCGTGGGTGAGTTGGCACACAGACGAGCAGTACTTC. Protein: CASSWVSWHTDEQYF.

In DNA, the CDR3 is TGTGCCAGCTCACCACGAGGGCTAGTTGGCAATGAGCAGTTCTTC. Its translation: CASSPRGLVGNEQFF. The V gene is TRBV18, the J gene TRBJ2-1; D is perhaps TRBD2 (5 bases). The V gene lost 1 base and the J gene lost 6 bases, with 13 bases spanning the gap. CDR1 is KGHSH, CDR2 LQKENI, per germline. This CDR3 region has 15 residues. Full variable domain (remainder filled in from reference TRBV18 and TRBJ2-1): NAGVMQNPRHLVRRRGQEARLRCSPMKGHSHVYWYRQLPEEGLKFMVYLQKENIIDESGMPKERFSAEFPKEGPSILRIQQVVRGDSAAYFCASSPRGLVGNEQFFGPGTRLTVL.

The chain joins TRBV30 to TRBJ2-7; tentative D call: TRBD2 (5 bases). The CDR3 is made up of 14 amino acids. Germline CDR1 is GTSNPN and CDR2 is SVGIG (reference sequence). Trimming cost V 6 bases and J 2 bases, with 17 bases left between them. CDR3 bases: TGTGCCTGCAAGGTGTTGGCGGGCCCCTACGAGCAGTACTTC. Translating gives CACKVLAGPYEQYF. The full variable domain, rest sourced from reference TRBV30 and TRBJ2-7, is SQTIHQWPATLVQPVGSPLSLECTVEGTSNPNLYWYRQAAGRGLQLLFYSVGIGQISSEVPQNLSASRPQDRQFILSSKKLLLSDSGFYLCACKVLAGPYEQYFGPGTRLTVT.

The chain couples TRBV2 to TRBJ1-5, with a possible D match to TRBD1 (6 bases). The CDR3 runs to 14 residues. V was trimmed by 8 bases and J by 5 bases, leaving 16 bases between them. Germline V gene lookup returns CDR1 SNHLY and CDR2 FYNNEI. In nucleotides, the CDR3 is TGTGCCAGCTGGATAGAGCAGGGGTATCAGCCCCAGCATTTT. It is translated as CASWIEQGYQPQHF.

The chain joins TRBV29-1 to TRBJ1-1; possibly TRBD1 for D (5 bases). Germline V CDR1 and CDR2: SQVTM, ANQGSEA. Trimming removed 7 bases at V and 2 bases at J, with 11 bases between. This CDR3 is built from 12 residues. The CDR3 nucleotides read TGCAGCGCCCCCGGGGGAAACACTGAAGCTTTCTTT. Translated: CSAPGGNTEAFF.

The V call is TRBV11-3, the J call TRBJ2-5, with a tentative D call TRBD1 (6 bases). The CDR3 contains 14 residues. The V end was cut by 5 bases, the J end by 6 bases, with 16 bases between. Per germline, CDR1 SGHNT and CDR2 YENEEA. The DNA of the CDR3 is TGTGCCAGCAGCCCCGGAACAGGGTTACAGACCCAGTACTTC. Translating gives CASSPGTGLQTQYF.

This clone was detected once. V is TRBV21-1 and J is TRBJ2-3; TRBD2 is taken as the D call from the table, unchecked against the DNA. TRBV21-1 is described as a pseudogene. This CDR3 comprises 20 residues. The CDR3, as DNA: TGTGCCAGCAGCAAAGCGCCTCGGCTAGCGGGAGGGCCAAGCACAGATACGCAGTATTTT. Encoded protein: CASSKAPRLAGGPSTDTQYF.

The genes are TRBV9 and TRBJ1-5, with D possibly matching TRBD1 (5 bases). The germline V gene has CDR1 SGDLS and CDR2 YYNGEE. The length of the CDR3 is 15 residues. Trimming shortened V by 0 bases and J by 3 bases, and 10 bases separated the two germline ends. The CDR3 protein is CASSVGSGYNQPQHF. The CDR3, as DNA: TGTGCCAGCAGCGTAGGGTCAGGGTACAATCAGCCCCAGCATTTT.

The chain carries TRBV28 and TRBJ2-5, with D tentatively TRBD1 (5 bases). V was shortened by 2 bases and J by 5 bases, with 18 bases between the two germline ends. Germline V gives CDR1 MDHEN, CDR2 SYDVKM. The CDR3 has 16 amino acids. DNA for the CDR3: TGTGCCAGCAGTTTACGGCTTCTTAGGGGCAGCGAGACCCAGTACTTC. Amino acid sequence: CASSLRLLRGSETQYF.

The chain couples TRBV6-6 to TRBJ1-2; 11 nucleotides agree with TRBD1. The CDR3 length is 16 residues. Germline loops: CDR1 MNHNY, CDR2 SVGAGI (reference sequence). V lost 9 bases, J lost 5 bases, and 14 bases stayed unmatched. The CDR3 bases are TGTGCCAGTTTAGGCAGTAGGACAGGGGGCACTTATGGCTACACCTTC. It encodes CASLGSRTGGTYGYTF.

The gene calls are TRBV9 and TRBJ2-1; tentatively, D is TRBD2 (6 bases). CDR1 SGDLS and CDR2 YYNGEE come from the germline V gene. The CDR3 covers 12 residues. V lost 2 bases, J lost 6 bases, and 6 bases lay in between. This chain's CDR3 is CASSVSGNEQFF. CDR3 bases: TGTGCCAGCAGCGTTAGCGGCAATGAGCAGTTCTTC.

The chain is built from TRBV7-3 and TRBJ1-2; 7 bases match TRBD1. Per the germline V gene, CDR1 is SGHTA and CDR2 is FQGTGA. J lost 4 bases, V lost 0 bases, and 2 bases had no gene match. The CDR3 runs 14 residues. As DNA, the CDR3 is TGTGCCAGCAGCTTAACATCAGGGGGCTATGGCTACACCTTC. Its translation: CASSLTSGGYGYTF. The full variable domain, in which reference TRBV7-3 and TRBJ1-2 provide the parts outside the CDR3, is GAGVSQTPSNKVTEKGKYVELRCDPISGHTALYWYRQSLGQGPEFLIYFQGTGAADDSGLPNDRFFAVRPEGSVSTLKIQRTERGDSAVYLCASSLTSGGYGYTFGSGTRLTVV.

The rearrangement uses TRBV4-1 and TRBJ2-7, with 9 bases fitting TRBD1. Looked up from germline, CDR1 is MGHRA and CDR2 is YSYEKL. The V gene end was trimmed by 3 bases and the J gene end by 4 bases; junction bases not matched to a gene: 7. The CDR3 covers 15 residues. CDR3 DNA sequence: TGCGCCAGCAGCCACCCCGGGACAGGGAGGTACGAGCAGTACTTC. This gives the protein CASSHPGTGRYEQYF.

The J gene is TRBJ2-2, the V gene TRBV29-1; a weak D match, TRBD2 (5 bases). This CDR3 comprises 14 residues. Trimming left V 1 base short and J 7 bases short, with 13 bases between. Germline V CDR1 and CDR2: SQVTM, ANQGSEA. The CDR3 is CSVEVRTGIGELFF. As DNA, the CDR3 is TGCAGCGTTGAAGTCCGGACTGGGATCGGGGAGCTGTTTTTT.

The chain combines TRBV7-9 with TRBJ1-3; 8 bases are a match to TRBD1. The CDR3 sequence is 19 residues long. Germline loops: CDR1 SEHNR, CDR2 FQNEAQ (reference sequence). Trimming cost V 4 bases and J 0 bases; bases outside gene matches: 14. The CDR3 protein is CASSYSNRTGIFSGNTIYF. The CDR3 nucleotides read TGTGCCAGCAGCTACTCAAACCGGACAGGGATTTTCTCTGGAAACACCATATATTTT.

This clone was detected only once. The chain links TRBV7-9 to TRBJ1-1; D remains unclear. V was pared by 6 bases and J by 1 base, with 15 bases between. The germline V gene encodes CDR1 SEHNR and CDR2 FQNEAQ (reference sequence). This CDR3 is built from 15 residues. CDR3 sequence reads: CASRGAKSWNTEAFF. CDR3 DNA sequence: TGTGCCAGCAGGGGCGCAAAGAGTTGGAACACTGAAGCTTTCTTT.

This chain connects TRBV28 to TRBJ1-1, with D unresolved. This CDR3 is 13 amino acids long. Germline CDR1 and CDR2: MDHEN and SYDVKM. Trimming shortened V by 10 bases and J by 1 base, and 13 bases separated the two germline ends. The CDR3 spells CAITTLPNTEAFF. CDR3 in DNA: TGTGCCATTACTACACTCCCGAACACTGAAGCTTTCTTT. Looking up the rest from reference TRBV28 and TRBJ1-1 gives the full variable domain: DVKVTQSSRYLVKRTGEKVFLECVQDMDHENMFWYRQDPGLGLRLIYFSYDVKMKEKGDIPEGYSVSREKKERFSLILESASTNQTSMYLCAITTLPNTEAFFGQGTRLTVV.

Written as DNA, the CDR3 is TGTGCCAGCAGCGCAACCGGGACAGGGGGCACTGAAGCTTTCTTT. This gives the protein CASSATGTGGTEAFF. The rearrangement links TRBV9 to TRBJ1-1, with TRBD1 identical over 11 bases. The V and J ends lost 3 bases and 4 bases, in that order; junction bases with no gene match: 5. Per the germline V gene, CDR1 is SGDLS and CDR2 is YYNGEE. This CDR3 spans 15 amino acids.

This rearrangement joins TRBV14 to TRBJ1-4, with D possibly TRBD1 on 5 matching bases. The CDR3 totals 15 residues. The V gene's germline CDR1 is SGHDN and CDR2 FVKESK. V was clipped by 0 bases and J by 7 bases, with 12 bases between them. CDR3 coding DNA: TGTGCCAGCAGCCAAGAAAAGGGGCTCGTTGAAAAACTGTTTTTT. Encoded protein: CASSQEKGLVEKLFF.